This T cell receptor beta chain was sequenced for a study of T cells in Graves' hyperthyroidism and ophthalmopathy (dated by TCRdb to the late 2010s). Turning to the overall study: A discovery cohort of roughly 100 patients, roughly 43 with Graves' ophthalmopathy and 57 with stable Graves' hyperthyroidism, was used to find distinguishing TCR V-J signatures. Whether ophthalmopathy could be predicted prospectively was tested in an independent validation cohort made up of fewer than 20 hyperthyroidism patients plus 17 patients who later progressed to ophthalmopathy. The 75 to 100 discovery patients were divided at random into training and test sets in a 7:3 ratio. The study also compared thyroid tissue and blood T-cell repertoires from 5 to 7 Graves' hyperthyroidism patients. After sampling, hyperthyroidism patients received methimazole starting at 30 mg daily, and ophthalmopathy patients received high-dose intravenous methylprednisolone. The paper describes TCR Vbeta CDR3 sequencing of 120 to 150 peripheral blood samples, made up of about 41 ophthalmopathy patients, roughly 72 hyperthyroidism patients and roughly 17 progressor patients. The paper as a whole reports these results and caveats: In validation, the model predicted progression to ophthalmopathy a median of about 5.9 months before onset, with about 64% sensitivity and nearly 75% specificity. Most expanded thyroid clonotypes (frequency above 0.001) were also detected in blood, a finding suggesting that blood repertoires may reflect thyroid immune responses. No statistical method was used to set the sample size in advance, and investigators knew the group allocation. A 13 V-J signature model separated ophthalmopathy from stable hyperthyroidism, with roughly 88% sensitivity and roughly 82% specificity in cross-validation and 80%/75% in testing.

This clonotype has just a few counts. Its specific antigen is unknown. Qualities for individual bases were not recorded, and no much larger clone is one base off. A patient counted as having stable Graves' hyperthyroidism if no progression to ophthalmopathy occurred over 18 months of follow-up. The hyperthyroidism patients were between 18 and 65 years old and newly diagnosed, with a disease duration of less than 2 months. Exclusion was applied to patients with uncontrolled infections, other autoimmune diseases, pregnancy or lactation. Diagnoses were established on the basis of clinical symptoms, serum thyroxine and TRAb, thyroid ultrasound, and orbital computed tomography. Trizol reagent was used to extract total RNA, and RNA quality was then checked on an Agilent 2100 Bioanalyzer. Trimming takes 4 bases from V and 1 base from J, and the germline ends sit 7 bases apart. Reading the germline V gene gives CDR1 MRHNA and CDR2 SNTAGT. The CDR3 has 13 amino acids, counting the end cysteine and phenylalanine. Of all the DNA, just the CDR3 is kept, 39 bases in frame from base 1.

The TCR beta CDR3 regions were amplified from RNA transcripts. For the first round of RT-PCR on the TCR CDR3, the HTBI primer set was used together with the Qiagen OneStep RT-PCR kit. Libraries were constructed in a second round of multiplex PCR, after which size selection and purification were performed. The libraries were sequenced on an Illumina HiSeq2000 using paired-end 100 bp reads. As for the authors' bioinformatics: SOAPnuke was used to process the raw data, removing reads that contained adapters or uncalled bases, had a mean Phred below 15, or lacked an exact match to the constant primer or identifier. High-quality paired reads were merged using COPE v1.2.5, and each unique nucleotide sequence was defined as a clonotype. MiTCR v1.1 was used to align the clonotypes against IMGT TRBV, TRBD and TRBJ reference segments. Analysis was restricted to V-J combinations with a frequency above 0.0001, which covered just over 98% of repertoires. The TCS score was defined as the ratio of F50 (clonal expansion) to E x V (chaos), calculated using BLOSUM62-based TCRdist between CDR3 peptides within each V-J. Welch's t-statistics and random forest reduced roughly 500 V-J features to 10 to 15, which were used in a naive Bayes classifier (R e1071). TCRdb reanalyzed the raw reads on its own, using fastp at Q25 for trimming and MiXCR for clone calling, and kept in-frame beta chains. One record per CDR3 amino acid sequence lists the most common genes and DNA. TCRdb assigned the V and J calls; the authors' analysis was not used. The sample contains some 600,000 distinct CDR3 sequences, 46% of them found a single time. The ten biggest clones cover roughly 8.2% of the sample.

The source is a woman between 18 and 29 years old with Graves' hyperthyroidism. Donor details come from another sample of the same person, matched by shared clones. The rearranged segments are TRBV6-4 and TRBJ1-1; the D gene is unclear. Sample: peripheral blood or thyroid tissue (not recorded which). CDR3 region: CASSAVRNTEAFF. The base sequence is TGTGCCAGCAGTGCGGTTCGGAACACTGAAGCTTTCTTT.